The rows below give T cell receptor beta chains drawn from one sample of a study of blood T cell repertoires in COVID-19. Only in-frame clones appear in the TCRdb table, and some are missing; sequencing was by immunoSEQ multiplex PCR. The sample gives tens of thousands of clones, around 81% of which show up once; about 5% is in the top ten. Material for sequencing was peripheral blood. These receptors were collected from a woman in her sixties or seventies with acute or convalescent COVID-19. The CDR3 runs from the conserved cysteine through the conserved F or W. Part of the rows lack a size; the others show once, few, many or a class for expanded clones.

v_gene: TRBV4-2
abundance: once
j_gene: TRBJ2-5
CDR3aa: CASSQARQGSDQETQYF

v_gene: TRBV5-4
abundance: -
j_gene: TRBJ2-1
CDR3aa: CASSPQTGASYNEQFF

v_gene: TRBV7-9
abundance: -
j_gene: TRBJ1-1
CDR3aa: CASSPGQLLNTEAFF

v_gene: TRBV2
abundance: -
j_gene: TRBJ1-6
CDR3aa: CASSEQTGIRSPLHF

v_gene: TRBV7-9
abundance: -
j_gene: TRBJ2-5
CDR3aa: CASSLKGPETQYF

v_gene: TRBV7-9
abundance: -
j_gene: TRBJ2-1
CDR3aa: CASSYGTGGNEQFF

v_gene: TRBV5-4
abundance: -
j_gene: TRBJ2-3
CDR3aa: CASSLPGSGTDTQYF

v_gene: TRBV9
abundance: -
j_gene: TRBJ2-1
CDR3aa: CASSEGTLGNNEQFF

v_gene: TRBV19
abundance: once
j_gene: TRBJ1-3
CDR3aa: CASRRGPGNTIYF

v_gene: TRBV5-1
abundance: -
j_gene: TRBJ1-2
CDR3aa: CASSPLTGSDYGYTF

v_gene: TRBV3-1/TRBV3-2
abundance: -
j_gene: TRBJ2-7
CDR3aa: CASSLRDRLYEQYF

v_gene: TRBV18
abundance: -
j_gene: TRBJ1-2
CDR3aa: CASSPPNWGQNNYGYTF

v_gene: TRBV19
abundance: -
j_gene: TRBJ1-1
CDR3aa: CASSQGERTEAFF

v_gene: TRBV19
abundance: -
j_gene: TRBJ2-1
CDR3aa: CASSIGAVYNEQFF

v_gene: TRBV6-6
abundance: -
j_gene: TRBJ1-2
CDR3aa: CASNWGGAENYGYTF

v_gene: TRBV19
abundance: once
j_gene: TRBJ1-3
CDR3aa: CASSLGTGAGNTIYF

v_gene: TRBV6-5
abundance: -
j_gene: TRBJ2-6
CDR3aa: CASSSTTGLSNVLTF

v_gene: TRBV25-1
abundance: few
j_gene: TRBJ2-3
CDR3aa: CASSGLRGGASLDTQYF

v_gene: TRBV24-1
abundance: -
j_gene: TRBJ2-1
CDR3aa: CATSVGQNRLVEQFF

v_gene: TRBV5-5
abundance: few
j_gene: TRBJ1-6
CDR3aa: CASSWKDRENSPLHF

v_gene: TRBV7-9
abundance: -
j_gene: TRBJ1-2
CDR3aa: CASSLSQGLGGYTF

v_gene: TRBV2
abundance: -
j_gene: TRBJ1-2
CDR3aa: CASGDTALGYTF

v_gene: TRBV10-2
abundance: -
j_gene: TRBJ2-7
CDR3aa: CASSEPGRVPYEQYF

v_gene: TRBV7-3
abundance: -
j_gene: TRBJ2-3
CDR3aa: CASSLNPGGRTDTQYF

v_gene: TRBV24-1
abundance: -
j_gene: TRBJ2-1
CDR3aa: CATSDSMDSRREFF

v_gene: TRBV9
abundance: -
j_gene: TRBJ1-3
CDR3aa: CASSPGTVTSGNTIYF

v_gene: TRBV5-6
abundance: once
j_gene: TRBJ1-5
CDR3aa: CASSEQGVSNQPQHF

v_gene: TRBV7-2
abundance: -
j_gene: TRBJ2-3
CDR3aa: CASSLQVSTDTQYF

v_gene: TRBV5-1
abundance: -
j_gene: TRBJ2-2
CDR3aa: CASVGTLARTGELFF

v_gene: TRBV20-1
abundance: once
j_gene: TRBJ2-7
CDR3aa: CSASWDRGYEQYF

v_gene: TRBV19
abundance: -
j_gene: TRBJ2-5
CDR3aa: CASRQGGETQYF

v_gene: TRBV10-2
abundance: -
j_gene: TRBJ1-6
CDR3aa: CASSESTGSNSPLHF

v_gene: TRBV5-1
abundance: once
j_gene: TRBJ2-3
CDR3aa: CASSFSGATDTQYF

v_gene: TRBV25-1
abundance: once
j_gene: TRBJ1-5
CDR3aa: CASSDGTGPYSNQPQHF

v_gene: TRBV6-5
abundance: -
j_gene: TRBJ1-5
CDR3aa: CASSLTGNQPQHF

v_gene: TRBV7-9
abundance: -
j_gene: TRBJ2-3
CDR3aa: CASSLHGGATDTQYF

v_gene: TRBV15
abundance: -
j_gene: TRBJ1-1
CDR3aa: CAAKSYVPNTEAFF

v_gene: TRBV7-2
abundance: -
j_gene: TRBJ1-2
CDR3aa: CAENQVPGQGSSGYTF

v_gene: TRBV6-7
abundance: -
j_gene: TRBJ2-7
CDR3aa: CASSSRSQGVPPYEQYF

v_gene: TRBV19
abundance: -
j_gene: TRBJ1-2
CDR3aa: CASRPGTGANYGYTF

v_gene: TRBV3-1/TRBV3-2
abundance: -
j_gene: TRBJ2-1
CDR3aa: CASSQAPGVQYEQFF

v_gene: TRBV9
abundance: few
j_gene: TRBJ2-7
CDR3aa: CASSVEQGAYEQYF

v_gene: TRBV29-1
abundance: -
j_gene: TRBJ1-2
CDR3aa: CSVEGRLQNYGYTF

v_gene: TRBV7-2
abundance: -
j_gene: TRBJ1-4
CDR3aa: CASSSSITGTNEKLFF

v_gene: TRBV6-5
abundance: -
j_gene: TRBJ2-7
CDR3aa: CASSFRQVHEQYF

v_gene: TRBV5-4
abundance: -
j_gene: TRBJ2-3
CDR3aa: CASSFQISREDTQYF